What follows are 26 T cell receptor beta chains derived from one specimen sequenced in a study of T cell changes during pregnancy in multiple sclerosis. The assay was immunoSEQ multiplex PCR, and TCRdb's table has in-frame clones only and misses some. Found here are tens of thousands of clones, about 93% of them singletons; the top ten hold more than 0.75%. The sample here was peripheral blood, taken in the second trimester of pregnancy. These receptors were obtained from a female donor in good health, enrolled as a control in a pregnancy study.

The V call is TRBV20-1, the J call TRBJ1-2, with no clear D. From germline, CDR1 is DFQATT and CDR2 SNEGSKA (reference sequence). V was pared by 3 bases and J by 12 bases, with 14 bases between. The CDR3 has 11 amino acids. CDR3 amino acids: CSARWTGRDTF. Written as DNA, the CDR3 is TGCAGTGCTAGGTGGACGGGGAGAGACACCTTC.

In nucleotides, the CDR3 is TGTGCCAGCAGCCGGGGGGGATACAATGAGCAGTTCTTC. It encodes CASSRGGYNEQFF. The chain couples TRBV6-5 to TRBJ2-1; 8 positions match TRBD2. With V trimmed by 6 bases and J by 4 bases, 2 bases remained unmatched. The CDR3 totals 13 residues. In germline, CDR1 is MNHEY, CDR2 SVGAGI.

This CDR3 is CASSVLDRESEAFF. CDR3 nucleotide sequence: TGTGCCAGCAGCGTTTTGGACAGGGAGTCTGAAGCTTTCTTT. The chain combines TRBV2 with TRBJ1-1; 8 bases line up with TRBD1. Unmatched junction bases numbered 9, after V lost 6 bases and J lost 6 bases. Per germline, CDR1 SNHLY and CDR2 FYNNEI. The CDR3 loop spans 14 amino acids.

The gene calls are TRBV28 and TRBJ2-1; D gene unclear. The CDR3 length is 15 residues. CDR1 is MDHEN, CDR2 SYDVKM, per germline. The V end lost 3 bases, the J end lost 2 bases, and 11 bases lay between the germline ends. Here the CDR3 DNA reads TGTGCCAGCAGTTTGACTCTGTCCCCCTACAATGAGCAGTTCTTC. It yields the protein CASSLTLSPYNEQFF.

The chain is built from TRBV6-5 and TRBJ2-1, with a possible D match to TRBD2 (5 bases). CDR1 is MNHEY and CDR2 is SVGAGI in the germline V gene. This CDR3 is 16 amino acids long. The V end was cut by 2 bases, the J end by 9 bases, with 20 bases between. The DNA of the CDR3 is TGTGCCAGCAGTTACCCCCGAAGGTTCGGGGTTGTTGAGCAGTTCTTC. Protein: CASSYPRRFGVVEQFF.

The chain combines TRBV6-5 with TRBJ2-2, with 9 bases that match TRBD2. CDR1 is MNHEY and CDR2 is SVGAGI in the germline V gene. V shed 5 bases and J 10 bases; nucleotides not matched to a gene: 8. There are 14 residues in the CDR3. The CDR3 sequence: CASSRRTSVPELFF. As DNA, the CDR3 is TGTGCCAGCAGTAGGAGGACTAGCGTGCCGGAGCTGTTTTTT.

The V and J genes are TRBV5-4 and TRBJ2-5; the match to TRBD2 covers 7 bases. The CDR3 is 14 residues long. The V gene's germline CDR1 is SGHNT and CDR2 YYREEE (reference sequence). With 0 bases clipped from V and 5 bases from J, the junction kept 4 bases outside the gene matches. The CDR3 here is CASSLVGAGETQYF. CDR3 DNA: TGTGCCAGCAGCTTGGTGGGAGCGGGGGAGACCCAGTACTTC.

The rearrangement links TRBV5-1 to TRBJ2-7; 7 nucleotides match TRBD1. The V gene's germline CDR1 is SGHRS and CDR2 YFSETQ. This CDR3 region has 14 residues. After removal of 7 bases from V and 0 bases from J, the junction contained 7 bases not matched to a gene. This CDR3 reads CASGRDRTSYEQYF. The CDR3, as DNA: TGCGCCAGCGGCCGGGACAGAACCTCCTACGAGCAGTACTTC.

The chain is built from TRBV5-1 and TRBJ1-1; TRBD1 might be the D (6 bases). Germline V gene sequence: CDR1 SGHRS, CDR2 YFSETQ. V lost 4 bases and J lost 7, with 17 bases in between. This CDR3 comprises 14 residues. In DNA form, the CDR3 reads TGCGCCAGCAGCCCAGACAGGATAAGGAGTGAAGCTTTCTTT. As protein: CASSPDRIRSEAFF.

The chain joins TRBV11-2 to TRBJ2-5; TRBD2 matches at 9 bases. The CDR3 is made up of 17 amino acids. The germline gives CDR1 SGHAT, CDR2 FQNNGV. V shed 3 bases and J 5 bases; nucleotides not matched to a gene: 13. CDR3: CASSLTSGLGLAETQYF. The CDR3 nucleotides are TGTGCCAGCAGCTTGACTAGCGGCCTGGGCCTCGCGGAGACCCAGTACTTC. The variable domain in full, completed from reference TRBV11-2 and TRBJ2-5, reads EAGVAQSPRYKIIEKRQSVAFWCNPISGHATLYWYQQILGQGPKLLIQFQNNGVVDDSQLPKDRFSAERLKGVDSTLKIQPAKLEDSAVYLCASSLTSGLGLAETQYFGPGTRLLVL.

The chain employs TRBV11-2 and TRBJ2-3, with TRBD2 matching 7 bases. Germline CDR1 SGHAT, CDR2 FQNNGV. V lost 0 bases and J lost 2; bases outside the gene matches: 5. The CDR3 has 16 residues. CDR3 DNA: TGTGCCAGCAGCTTAGATCAGCGGGGCCTCACAGATACGCAGTATTTT. This encodes CASSLDQRGLTDTQYF.

Only one count was recorded for this clone. The V and J genes are TRBV5-6 and TRBJ2-7, with 12 bases matching TRBD2. CDR1 and CDR2 from the germline V gene are SGHDT and YYEEEE. This CDR3 has 15 residues. The J segment lost 3 bases and the V segment lost 4 bases, leaving 5 bases of the junction unmatched. The CDR3 here is CASSDGLAGFYEQYF. CDR3 DNA: TGTGCCAGCAGCGACGGACTAGCGGGATTCTACGAGCAGTACTTC.

This chain connects TRBV5-5 to TRBJ2-3, with D perhaps TRBD1 (8 bases). CDR1 and CDR2 (germline): SGHKS, YYEKEE (reference sequence). Trimming pared 1 base from V and 5 bases from J, leaving 11 bases between. This CDR3 comprises 14 residues. CDR3 residues: CASSLNRGGDTQYF. The CDR3, as DNA: TGTGCCAGCAGCTTGAACAGGGGGGGAGATACGCAGTATTTT.

The chain carries TRBV5-1 and TRBJ2-3; the D is unclear. Looked up from germline, CDR1 is SGHRS and CDR2 is YFSETQ. V was shortened by 2 bases and J by 8 bases, with 12 bases between the two germline ends. The CDR3 loop spans 13 amino acids. The DNA of the CDR3 is TGCGCCAGCAGCTTACCCCCCGGGTTTACGCAGTATTTT. It specifies CASSLPPGFTQYF.

This clone was detected only a few times. The chain combines TRBV7-9 with TRBJ1-2; 10 nucleotides match TRBD1. The CDR3 extends over 16 amino acids. V trimming: 5 bases; J trimming: 8 bases; junction bases outside the gene matches: 14. Germline V gives CDR1 SEHNR, CDR2 FQNEAQ (reference sequence). The CDR3 DNA reads TGTGCCAGCAGCACCCCGGGACAGGGGACCTTTGGGGGCTACACCTTC. Translated: CASSTPGQGTFGGYTF. Drawing the rest from reference TRBV7-9 and TRBJ1-2, the complete variable domain is DTGVSQNPRHKITKRGQNVTFRCDPISEHNRLYWYRQTLGQGPEFLTYFQNEAQLEKSRLLSDRFSAERPKGSFSTLEIQRTEQGDSAMYLCASSTPGQGTFGGYTFGSGTRLTVV.

J is TRBJ2-1 and V is TRBV28, with 10 bases aligning to TRBD1. Germline-derived CDR1 and CDR2 are MDHEN and SYDVKM. Trimming removed 5 bases from V and 8 bases from J; junction bases left unmatched: 12. CDR3 length equals 16 residues. The CDR3 DNA is TGTGCCAGCAGTGAATATAGACAGGGGGCGACCGATGAGCAGTTCTTC. The encoded protein is CASSEYRQGATDEQFF.

The rearrangement links TRBV25-1 to TRBJ2-5; possible D gene TRBD1, 6 bases. V lost 5 bases and J lost 4, with 14 bases in between. The CDR3 is made up of 14 amino acids. Looked up from germline, CDR1 is MGHDK and CDR2 is SYGVNS. CDR3 DNA: TGTGCCAGCAGTTCCAGGACAGATACAGAGACCCAGTACTTC. Encoded protein: CASSSRTDTETQYF. The full variable domain, in which reference TRBV25-1 and TRBJ2-5 provide the parts outside the CDR3, is EADIYQTPRYLVIGTGKKITLECSQTMGHDKMYWYQQDPGMELHLIHYSYGVNSTEKGDLSSESTVSRIRTEHFPLTLESARPSHTSQYLCASSSRTDTETQYFGPGTRLLVL.

The V and J genes are TRBV5-1 and TRBJ2-3; 8 positions match TRBD1. The germline V gene encodes CDR1 SGHRS and CDR2 YFSETQ. The CDR3 extends over 14 amino acids. J gave up 2 bases and V 7 bases, and 6 bases lay outside the gene matches. CDR3 sequence: CASSDRDNTDTQYF. In DNA, the CDR3 is TGCGCCAGCTCGGACAGGGACAACACAGATACGCAGTATTTT.

The chain links TRBV27 to TRBJ1-2; D gene unclear. The germline V and J ends were trimmed by 3 bases and 2 bases, with 7 bases remaining between them. CDR3 length: 13 residues. Germline lookup yields CDR1 MNHEY and CDR2 SMNVEV (reference sequence). The CDR3 coding sequence is TGTGCCAGCAGTTTCTCGGGAAACTATGGCTACACCTTC. Protein product: CASSFSGNYGYTF.

This clone appeared a few times. This chain joins TRBV18 and TRBJ1-1; D remains unclear. CDR3 length equals 13 residues. Germline loops: CDR1 KGHSH, CDR2 LQKENI. The germline V and J ends were trimmed by 0 bases and 1 base, with 3 bases remaining between them. CDR3: CASSPPGNTEAFF. CDR3 coding DNA: TGTGCCAGCTCACCACCCGGGAACACTGAAGCTTTCTTT.

The chain has TRBV30 and TRBJ2-5; TRBD1 matches 7 bases. The CDR3 length is 13 residues. Germline V CDR1 and CDR2: GTSNPN, SVGIG (reference sequence). J lost 5 bases, V lost 5 bases, and 8 bases had no gene match. CDR3 in amino acids: CAWQIGGLETQYF. The CDR3 DNA reads TGTGCCTGGCAGATAGGGGGCTTGGAGACCCAGTACTTC.

The chain couples TRBV13 to TRBJ2-3; D gene uncertain. The CDR3 has 12 residues. V was trimmed by 5 bases and J by 4 bases, leaving 7 bases between them. CDR1 and CDR2 (germline): PRHDT, FYEKMQ (reference sequence). CDR3: CASSPIADTQYF. Here the CDR3 DNA reads TGTGCCAGCAGCCCTATCGCAGATACGCAGTATTTT. The variable domain in full, completed from reference TRBV13 and TRBJ2-3, reads AAGVIQSPRHLIKEKRETATLKCYPIPRHDTVYWYQQGPGQDPQFLISFYEKMQSDKGSIPDRFSAQQFSDYHSELNMSSLELGDSALYFCASSPIADTQYFGPGTRLTVL.

V is TRBV4-1 and J is TRBJ1-3; the D is unclear. The CDR3 has 17 residues. Trimming took off 0 bases at V and 0 bases at J, with 12 bases between the two ends. CDR1 and CDR2 from the germline V gene are MGHRA and YSYEKL. The CDR3 coding sequence is TGCGCCAGCAGCCAAGATCTTCCCGGGTCCTCTGGAAACACCATATATTTT. Encoded protein: CASSQDLPGSSGNTIYF.

This clone was recorded only once. CDR3 bases: TGCGCCAGCAGCTTGGCAGGACAGTCGAACACTGAAGCTTTCTTT. Translating gives CASSLAGQSNTEAFF. This rearrangement joins TRBV5-1 to TRBJ1-1; D is perhaps TRBD1 (6 bases). With 0 bases removed from V and 1 base from J, the gap between germline ends came to 10 bases. Germline lookup yields CDR1 SGHRS and CDR2 YFSETQ. CDR3 size: 15 residues.

The chain links TRBV6-5 to TRBJ1-5; D remains ambiguous. V was cut by 4 bases and J by 4 bases, with 14 bases left in between. Germline assignment: CDR1 MNHEY and CDR2 SVGAGI. This CDR3 spans 15 amino acids. CDR3 nucleotide sequence: TGTGCCAGCAGTTCTAGAAAAACGGGAAATCAGCCCCAGCATTTT. It is translated as CASSSRKTGNQPQHF.

The chain employs TRBV2 and TRBJ2-7; 11 bases are a match to TRBD1. The junction had 5 bases not matched to a gene; V was cut back by 3 bases and J by 4 bases. This CDR3 is built from 15 residues. In germline, CDR1 is SNHLY, CDR2 FYNNEI. CDR3 sequence: CASSENRDRGYEQYF. DNA of the CDR3: TGTGCCAGCAGTGAGAACCGGGACAGGGGGTACGAGCAGTACTTC.